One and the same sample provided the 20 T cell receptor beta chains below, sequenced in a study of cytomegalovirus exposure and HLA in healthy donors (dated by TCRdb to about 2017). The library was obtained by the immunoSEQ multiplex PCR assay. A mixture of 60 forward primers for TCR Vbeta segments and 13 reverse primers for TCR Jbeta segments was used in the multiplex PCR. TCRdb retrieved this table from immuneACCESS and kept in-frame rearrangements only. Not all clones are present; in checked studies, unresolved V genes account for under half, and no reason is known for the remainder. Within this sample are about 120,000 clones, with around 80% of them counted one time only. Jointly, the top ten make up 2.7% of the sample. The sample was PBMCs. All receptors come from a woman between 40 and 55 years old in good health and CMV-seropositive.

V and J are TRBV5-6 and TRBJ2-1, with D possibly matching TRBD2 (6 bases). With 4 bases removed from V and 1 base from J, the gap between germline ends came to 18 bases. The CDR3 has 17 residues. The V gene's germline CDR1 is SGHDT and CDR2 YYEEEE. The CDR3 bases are TGTGCCAGCAGCCCGGCTGGGGGGTTTGAATCCTACAATGAGCAGTTCTTC. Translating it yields CASSPAGGFESYNEQFF.

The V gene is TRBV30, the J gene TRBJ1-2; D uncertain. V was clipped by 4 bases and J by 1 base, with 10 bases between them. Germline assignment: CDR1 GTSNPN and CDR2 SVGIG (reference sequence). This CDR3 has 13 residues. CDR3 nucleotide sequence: TGTGCCTGGAAAGGAGCGGTTAACTATGGCTACACCTTC. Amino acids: CAWKGAVNYGYTF.

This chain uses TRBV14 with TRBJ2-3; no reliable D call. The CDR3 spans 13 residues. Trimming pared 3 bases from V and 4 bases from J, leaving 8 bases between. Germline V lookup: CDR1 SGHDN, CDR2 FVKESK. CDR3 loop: CASSQETADTQYF. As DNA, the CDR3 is TGTGCCAGCAGCCAGGAGACTGCAGATACGCAGTATTTT. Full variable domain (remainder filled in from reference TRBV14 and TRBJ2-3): EAGVTQFPSHSVIEKGQTVTLRCDPISGHDNLYWYRRVMGKEIKFLLHFVKESKQDESGMPNNRFLAERTGGTYSTLKVQPAELEDSGVYFCASSQETADTQYFGPGTRLTVL.

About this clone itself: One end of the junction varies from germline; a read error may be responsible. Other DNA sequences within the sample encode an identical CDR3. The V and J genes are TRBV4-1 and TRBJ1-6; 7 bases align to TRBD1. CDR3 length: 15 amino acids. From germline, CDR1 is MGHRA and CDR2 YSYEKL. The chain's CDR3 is CASSHGQVNNSPLHF. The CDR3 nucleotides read TGCGCCAGCAGCCATGGACAGGTCAATAATTCCCCCCTCCACTTT.

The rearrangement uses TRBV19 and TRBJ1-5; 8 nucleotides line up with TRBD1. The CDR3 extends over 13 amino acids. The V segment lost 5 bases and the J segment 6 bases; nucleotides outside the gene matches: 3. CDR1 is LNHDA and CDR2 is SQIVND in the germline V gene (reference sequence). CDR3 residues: CASSGTGGQPQHF. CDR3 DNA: TGTGCCAGTAGTGGTACAGGGGGTCAGCCCCAGCATTTT. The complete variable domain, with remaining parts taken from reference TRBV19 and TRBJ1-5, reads DGGITQSPKYLFRKEGQNVTLSCEQNLNHDAMYWYRQDPGQGLRLIYYSQIVNDFQKGDIAEGYSVSREKKESFPLTVTSAQKNPTAFYLCASSGTGGQPQHFGDGTRLSIL.

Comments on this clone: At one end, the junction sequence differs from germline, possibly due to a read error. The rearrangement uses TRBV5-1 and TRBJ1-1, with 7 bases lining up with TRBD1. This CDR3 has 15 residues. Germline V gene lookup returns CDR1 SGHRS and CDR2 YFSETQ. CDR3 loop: CASRSQRQGGTEALF. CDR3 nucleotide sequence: TGCGCCAGCAGGTCCCAAAGACAGGGAGGTACTGAAGCTCTCTTT.

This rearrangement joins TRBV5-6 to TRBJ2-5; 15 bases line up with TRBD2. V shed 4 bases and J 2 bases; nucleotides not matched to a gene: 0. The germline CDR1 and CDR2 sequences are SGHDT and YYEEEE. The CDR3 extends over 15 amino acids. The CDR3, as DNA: TGTGCCAGCAGCGGACTAGCGGGGGGGCAAGAGACCCAGTACTTC. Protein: CASSGLAGGQETQYF.

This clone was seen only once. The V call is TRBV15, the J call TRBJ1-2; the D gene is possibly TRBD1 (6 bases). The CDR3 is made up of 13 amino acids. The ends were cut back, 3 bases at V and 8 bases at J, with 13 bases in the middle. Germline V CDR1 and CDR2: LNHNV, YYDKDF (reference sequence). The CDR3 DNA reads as TGTGCCACCAGCAGCGACAGGTTTGGGGGCTACACCTTC. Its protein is CATSSDRFGGYTF.

The CDR3 sequence: CASMPTTGSDTQYF. The CDR3 DNA reads as TGTGCCAGCATGCCAACGACAGGGTCAGATACGCAGTATTTT. The chain is built from TRBV6-4 and TRBJ2-3; TRBD1 matches at 7 bases. The junction had 8 bases not matched to a gene; V was cut back by 7 bases and J by 4 bases. CDR1 is MRHNA, CDR2 SNTAGT, per germline. The CDR3 totals 14 residues.

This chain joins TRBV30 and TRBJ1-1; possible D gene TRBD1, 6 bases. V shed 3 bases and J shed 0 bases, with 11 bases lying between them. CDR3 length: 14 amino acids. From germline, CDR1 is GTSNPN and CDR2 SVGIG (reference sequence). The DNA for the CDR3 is TGTGCCTGGAGATGGGGGCCCTTGAACACTGAAGCTTTCTTT. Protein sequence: CAWRWGPLNTEAFF.

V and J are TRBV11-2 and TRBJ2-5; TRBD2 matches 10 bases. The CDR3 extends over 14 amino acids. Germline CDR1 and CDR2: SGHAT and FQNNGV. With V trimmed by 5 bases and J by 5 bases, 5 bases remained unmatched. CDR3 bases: TGTGCCAGCAGCCTGGGACTAGCGAGGGAGACCCAGTACTTC. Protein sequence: CASSLGLARETQYF.

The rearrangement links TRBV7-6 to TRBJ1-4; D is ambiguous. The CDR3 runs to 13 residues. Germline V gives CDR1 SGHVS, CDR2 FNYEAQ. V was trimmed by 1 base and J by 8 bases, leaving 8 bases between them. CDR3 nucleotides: TGTGCCAGCAGCTTAGTCATCCGGGAAAAACTGTTTTTT. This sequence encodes CASSLVIREKLFF.

Here the CDR3 DNA reads TGTGCCAGCAGCCTCGGGACTAGCGGGGGCAAAGATACGCAGTATTTT. The encoded protein is CASSLGTSGGKDTQYF. The chain is built from TRBV7-9 and TRBJ2-3; 14 bases are shared with TRBD2. In germline, CDR1 is SEHNR, CDR2 FQNEAQ (reference sequence). Trimming removed 5 bases from V and 5 bases from J; junction bases left unmatched: 6. CDR3 length: 16 amino acids. The full variable domain, with the rest looked up from reference TRBV7-9 and TRBJ2-3, is DTGVSQNPRHKITKRGQNVTFRCDPISEHNRLYWYRQTLGQGPEFLTYFQNEAQLEKSRLLSDRFSAERPKGSFSTLEIQRTEQGDSAMYLCASSLGTSGGKDTQYFGPGTRLTVL.

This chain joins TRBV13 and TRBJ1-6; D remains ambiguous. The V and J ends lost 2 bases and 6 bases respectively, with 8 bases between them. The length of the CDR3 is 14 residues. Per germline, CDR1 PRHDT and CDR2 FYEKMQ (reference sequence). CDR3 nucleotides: TGTGCCAGCAGCTTAAAAGGGAGTAATTCACCCCTCCACTTT. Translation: CASSLKGSNSPLHF.

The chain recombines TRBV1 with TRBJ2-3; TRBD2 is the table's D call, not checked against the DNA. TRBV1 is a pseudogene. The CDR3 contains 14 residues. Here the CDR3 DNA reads TGCACCAGCAGCCAAGCGGGAGGCTCAGATACGCAGTATTTT. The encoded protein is CTSSQAGGSDTQYF.

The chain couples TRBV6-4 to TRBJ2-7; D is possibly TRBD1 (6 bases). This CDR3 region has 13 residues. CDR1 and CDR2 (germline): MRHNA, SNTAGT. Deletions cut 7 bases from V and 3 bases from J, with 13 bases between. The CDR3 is CASTQGQLYEQYF. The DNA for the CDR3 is TGTGCCAGCACCCAAGGACAGCTCTACGAGCAGTACTTC.

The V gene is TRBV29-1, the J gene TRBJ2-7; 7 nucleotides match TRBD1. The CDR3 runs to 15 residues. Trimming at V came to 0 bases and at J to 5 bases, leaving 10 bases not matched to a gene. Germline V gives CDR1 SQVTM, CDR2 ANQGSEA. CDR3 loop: CSVEDSTRGIDEQYF. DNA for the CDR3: TGCAGCGTTGAAGATTCGACCAGGGGGATTGACGAGCAGTACTTC.

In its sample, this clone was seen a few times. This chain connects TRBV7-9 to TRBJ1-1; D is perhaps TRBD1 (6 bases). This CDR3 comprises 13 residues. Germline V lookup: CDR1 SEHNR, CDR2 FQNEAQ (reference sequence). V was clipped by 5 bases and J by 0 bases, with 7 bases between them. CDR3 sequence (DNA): TGTGCCAGCAGCGGGGGCTTGAACACTGAAGCTTTCTTT. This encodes CASSGGLNTEAFF.

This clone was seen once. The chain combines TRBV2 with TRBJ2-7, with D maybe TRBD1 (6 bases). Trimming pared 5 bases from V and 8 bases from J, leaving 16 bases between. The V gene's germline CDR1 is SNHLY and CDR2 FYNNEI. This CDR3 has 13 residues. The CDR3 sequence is CASSNARDTQQYF. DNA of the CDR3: TGTGCCAGCAGTAACGCCCGGGACACCCAGCAGTACTTC.

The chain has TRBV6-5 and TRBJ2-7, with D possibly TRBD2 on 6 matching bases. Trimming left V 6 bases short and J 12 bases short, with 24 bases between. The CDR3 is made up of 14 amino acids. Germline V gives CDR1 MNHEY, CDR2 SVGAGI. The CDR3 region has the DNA TGTGCCAGCAGCAGAGGGGAGGAACCCGCCATCAGGTACTTC. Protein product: CASSRGEEPAIRYF.